This TCR beta chain was documented in a study of blood T cells in healthy people across ages. Study results and limitations: Long-lived donors had more naive CD4+ cells and higher diversity than aged donors. PBMCs went unsorted, and a conclusive naive versus antigen-experienced comparison was therefore prevented. Expanded clonotype changes were possibly confounded by unknown donor CMV status.

The CDR3 is 15 amino acids. CDR1 and CDR2 from the germline V gene are MNHEY and SMNVEV (reference sequence). V lost 4 bases and J lost 5, with 17 bases in between. The use of a sample-barcoded 5' primer and a J-beta primer mix characterized a second PCR of about 6 to 12 cycles. Each cDNA molecule carried a tag from a template-switch adaptor that contained 12 random nucleotides. Each CDR3 protein is one row after TCRdb ran MiXCR on the 5' RACE reads. This sample has 1.5 million to 2 million distinct CDR3 sequences; 28% occur once, and the top ten carry about 7.7%. As concerns this clonotype: Its antigen remains unknown.

The TCR sequence derives from a woman in her 30s in good health. Sequenced: blood. The V and J genes are TRBV27 and TRBJ1-1; a possible D gene is TRBD1 (6 bases). This CDR3 reads CASSSRGPPGTEAFF. The CDR3 DNA reads as TGTGCCAGCAGTTCCAGGGGCCCCCCGGGGACTGAAGCTTTCTTT.